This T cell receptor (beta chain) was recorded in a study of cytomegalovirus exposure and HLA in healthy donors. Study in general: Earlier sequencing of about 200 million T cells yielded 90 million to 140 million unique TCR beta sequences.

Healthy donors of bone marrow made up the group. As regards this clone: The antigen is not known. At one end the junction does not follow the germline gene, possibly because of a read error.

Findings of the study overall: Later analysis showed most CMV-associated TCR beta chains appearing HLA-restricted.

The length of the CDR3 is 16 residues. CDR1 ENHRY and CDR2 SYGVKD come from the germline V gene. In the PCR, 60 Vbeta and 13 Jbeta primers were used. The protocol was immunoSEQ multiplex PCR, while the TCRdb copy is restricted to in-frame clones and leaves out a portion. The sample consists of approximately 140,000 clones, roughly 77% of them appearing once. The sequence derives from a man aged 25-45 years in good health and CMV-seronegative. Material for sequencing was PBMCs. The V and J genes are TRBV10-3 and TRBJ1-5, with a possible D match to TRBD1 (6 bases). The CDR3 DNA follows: TGTGCCATCAGTGAGTCGACTGGGGGCGGACGACAGCCCCAGAATTTT. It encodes CAISESTGGGRQPQNF.